This TCR beta chain was recovered during a study of blood T cells in healthy people across ages. The CDR3 spans 18 residues. V lost 3 bases to trimming and J lost 4 bases, with 18 bases between them. Germline V gives CDR1 KGHDR, CDR2 SFDVKD. Next came a second PCR, run for about 7 to 12 cycles, which used a sample-barcoded 5' primer along with a J-beta primer mix. TCRdb reprocessed the 5' RACE reads via MiXCR and lists one record per CDR3 protein. The sample contains roughly 680,000 distinct CDR3 sequences, over 40% of which appear only once. This chain connects TRBV24-1 to TRBJ2-6; possible D gene TRBD1, 5 bases. Sequencing input: blood. This sequence was found in an elderly woman in good health. The CDR3 DNA reads as TGTGCCACCAGTGATCCTAAGAAGGCGGACACCGGGGCCAACGTCCTGACTTTC. Amino acid sequence: CATSDPKKADTGANVLTF.